The 24 T cell receptor beta chains reported below all come from one sample, sequenced in a study of spatial heterogeneity in lung cancer. These receptors' antigens are unknown. Whole-study results and caveats: Higher tumor mutation counts went along with higher counts of expanded intratumoral alpha and beta TCRs.

Using its own MiXCR run on the 5' RACE reads, TCRdb lists one record per CDR3 protein. The repertoire includes 15,000 to 20,000 distinct CDR3 sequences, 9.6% of them detected once, and less than 25% sits in the top ten. Stated time point: sample taken at primary tumor resection. The sequencing used lung tumor tissue, collected at surgery. The receptor set was obtained from a female donor with early-stage non-small cell lung cancer.

A remark on this clonotype: As an off-target read in a library built for alpha chains, this beta chain has a frequency of little significance. The chain combines TRBV20-1 with TRBJ2-3, with 9 bases identical to TRBD2. The V gene's germline CDR1 is DFQATT and CDR2 SNEGSKA (reference sequence). Losses at the gene ends were 0 bases for V and 2 bases for J; bases not matched to a gene: 6. CDR3 length: 16 amino acids. The CDR3 protein is CSARDPKRGDTDTQYF. The CDR3 bases are TGCAGTGCTAGAGACCCAAAGCGGGGGGACACAGATACGCAGTATTTT.

This clonotype was detected ten times or more. This beta chain turned up in a library designed for alpha chains; as an off-target read, its abundance says little. The rearrangement joins TRBV6-1 to TRBJ2-1, with D perhaps TRBD1 (5 bases). This CDR3 spans 12 amino acids. V was shortened by 1 base and J by 10 bases, with 8 bases between the two germline ends. Germline-derived CDR1 and CDR2 are MNHNS and SASEGT. The CDR3 spells CASSEGGGEQFF. DNA for the CDR3: TGTGCCAGCAGTGAAGGGGGCGGAGAGCAGTTCTTC.

This clonotype was seen many times. This beta chain is off target for a library built for alpha chains, so its abundance means little. This chain links TRBV29-1 with TRBJ2-7, with D perhaps TRBD1 (6 bases). The CDR3 has 12 residues. The V gene's germline CDR1 is SQVTM and CDR2 ANQGSEA. V shed 5 bases and J shed 7 bases, with 15 bases lying between them. In DNA, the CDR3 is TGCAGCGTTTCCCGGACAGATCGGGAGCAGTACTTC. This gives the protein CSVSRTDREQYF.

As concerns this clonotype: This clone may be a read error of a much larger clone one base away. A library prepared for alpha chains yielded this beta chain as an off-target read; its size is of little meaning. This chain links TRBV20-1 with TRBJ1-1, with unresolved D. Looked up from germline, CDR1 is DFQATT and CDR2 is SNEGSKA (reference sequence). V dropped 5 bases and J dropped 5 bases, with 9 bases sitting between them. The CDR3 has 11 residues. The CDR3 coding sequence is TGCAGTGCTCCGGAAAGAACTGAAGCTTTCTTT. This translates into CSAPERTEAFF.

Comments on this clonotype: In a library made to pick up alpha chains, this beta chain is a stray read with a size that means little. CDR3 sequence (DNA): TGTGCCAGCAGCCCGGGAGTAAGGGGACAGAACACTGAAGCTTTCTTT. It encodes CASSPGVRGQNTEAFF. The rearrangement links TRBV11-2 to TRBJ1-1; maybe TRBD1 (6 bases). The CDR3 length is 16 residues. CDR1 and CDR2 (germline): SGHAT, FQNNGV. V was clipped by 5 bases and J by 1 base, with 17 bases between them.

This clonotype was recorded at least ten times. This beta chain was picked up by a library intended for alpha chains and is off target, so its count carries little meaning. This chain links TRBV7-2 with TRBJ2-7; D possibly corresponds to TRBD2 (5 bases). The CDR3 has 15 residues. CDR1 and CDR2 from the germline V gene are SGHTA and FQGNSA. The ends were cut back, 7 bases at V and 6 bases at J, with 22 bases in the middle. The CDR3 is CASTPGGSGGSEQYF. DNA of the CDR3: TGTGCCAGCACCCCCGGCGGCAGCGGCGGGTCCGAGCAGTACTTC.

This clonotype was counted ten times or more. This beta chain is a stray read from a library made for alpha chains; its abundance is not meaningful. The V gene is TRBV10-3, the J gene TRBJ2-2; D not certain. The CDR3 sequence is 15 residues long. CDR1 ENHRY and CDR2 SYGVKD come from the germline V gene. The V gene lost 11 bases and the J gene lost 0 bases, with 16 bases spanning the gap. In nucleotides, the CDR3 is TGTGCCGGTTCTCCCCTGACGGCGAACACCGGGGAGCTGTTTTTT. This sequence encodes CAGSPLTANTGELFF.

This clonotype was seen at least ten times. With the library built for alpha chains, this beta chain is off target and its frequency is not meaningful. The chain has TRBV12-5 and TRBJ2-1; D perhaps matches TRBD1 (5 bases). Deletions cut 2 bases from V and 5 bases from J, with 7 bases between. Germline V CDR1 and CDR2: LGHNT, FRNRAP. CDR3 length equals 13 residues. CDR3 nucleotide sequence: TGTGCTAGTGGTTTGTTGGACAACAATGAGCAGTTCTTC. Protein sequence: CASGLLDNNEQFF.

In its sample, this clonotype is medium-sized. In a library made to pick up alpha chains, this beta chain is a stray read with a size that means little. The gene calls are TRBV7-2 and TRBJ2-5, with TRBD2 identical over 9 bases. Germline-derived CDR1 and CDR2 are SGHTA and FQGNSA. V shed 5 bases, J shed 2 bases, and the junction held 6 bases outside the gene matches. The CDR3 sequence is 15 residues long. CDR3 protein: CASSRGTSRQETQYF. The CDR3 DNA sequence: TGTGCCAGCAGCCGCGGGACTAGCAGGCAAGAGACCCAGTACTTC.

This clonotype has ten or more counts. The library was prepared for alpha chains; this beta chain is a stray read, so its frequency means little. The chain uses TRBV20-1 and TRBJ1-1; D might be TRBD1 (5 bases). Germline CDR1 is DFQATT and CDR2 is SNEGSKA (reference sequence). The CDR3 is 12 residues long. Trimming took 1 base from V and 11 from J, leaving 14 bases between them. As DNA, the CDR3 is TGCAGTGCTAGAGGAGTCGGGGGTTCCGCTTTCTTT. Protein product: CSARGVGGSAFF.

This clonotype has a count of ten or more. A library prepared for alpha chains yielded this beta chain as an off-target read; its size is of little meaning. V usage is TRBV6-5 and J usage is TRBJ2-7; TRBD2 aligns across 9 bases. CDR3 length: 15 amino acids. Per germline, CDR1 MNHEY and CDR2 SVGAGI. The V segment lost 4 bases and the J segment 7 bases; nucleotides outside the gene matches: 11. CDR3 coding DNA: TGTGCCAGCAGTTCCCTTAGCGGGGGAACCTGGGAGCAGTACTTC. Its protein product is CASSSLSGGTWEQYF.

Concerning this clonotype: This beta chain was picked up by a library intended for alpha chains and is off target, so its count carries little meaning. This sequence joins TRBV2 and TRBJ1-1; D call uncertain. Looked up from germline, CDR1 is SNHLY and CDR2 is FYNNEI. The CDR3 has 14 amino acids. Trimming pared 3 bases from V and 7 bases from J, leaving 15 bases between. CDR3: CASSDYSNRSEAFF. The CDR3 DNA reads as TGTGCCAGCAGTGATTACAGCAATCGGAGTGAAGCTTTCTTT.

By share, this clonotype ranks as medium-sized (0.01 to 0.1%). This beta chain was picked up by a library intended for alpha chains and is off target, so its count carries little meaning. The chain is built from TRBV11-2 and TRBJ2-3; D unresolved. CDR1 and CDR2 from the germline V gene are SGHAT and FQNNGV. V lost 2 bases and J lost 6, with 6 bases in between. CDR3 length equals 12 residues. DNA of the CDR3: TGTGCCAGCAGCTTATATGGGGATACGCAGTATTTT. This sequence encodes CASSLYGDTQYF.

This clonotype was picked up a small number of times. The library was designed around alpha chains, so this beta chain is a stray read whose abundance carries little weight. This chain joins TRBV11-3 and TRBJ2-5, with D perhaps matching TRBD2 (6 bases). CDR3 size: 13 residues. Trimming pared 4 bases from V and 4 bases from J, leaving 10 bases between. Germline CDR1 reads SGHNT; CDR2 reads YENEEA. The CDR3 coding sequence is TGTGCCAGCAGCTCGACTAGGGGAGAGACCCAGTACTTC. It translates to CASSSTRGETQYF.

This clonotype was seen only a few times. Within a library made for alpha chains, this beta chain is off target, and its count is uninformative. The CDR3 region has the DNA TGCAGTGCTTACCCGACTAGCGGGGGCACAGATACGCAGTATTTT. Encoded protein: CSAYPTSGGTDTQYF. The chain is built from TRBV20-1 and TRBJ2-3, with 11 positions matching TRBD2. Trimming removed 5 bases from V and 1 base from J; junction bases left unmatched: 5. This CDR3 is 15 amino acids long. The germline V gene encodes CDR1 DFQATT and CDR2 SNEGSKA (reference sequence).

As to this clonotype: The library was built for alpha chains, so this beta chain is an off-target read and its size means little. The rearrangement links TRBV7-7 to TRBJ2-3, with D possibly TRBD2 on 6 matching bases. The V and J ends lost 1 base and 3 bases respectively, with 11 bases between them. Germline lookup yields CDR1 SSHAT and CDR2 FNYEAQ (reference sequence). This CDR3 comprises 15 residues. Here the CDR3 DNA reads TGTGCCAGCAGCTTAGTCGGGGGTCCTACAGATACGCAGTATTTT. Protein sequence: CASSLVGGPTDTQYF.

A note on this clonotype: For a library built for alpha chains, this beta chain is a stray read; little rests on its size. The chain recombines TRBV27 with TRBJ2-1; the match to TRBD2 covers 12 bases. The V segment lost 4 bases and the J segment 10 bases; nucleotides outside the gene matches: 14. The CDR3 runs to 17 residues. In germline, CDR1 is MNHEY, CDR2 SMNVEV (reference sequence). CDR3 sequence reads: CASSSHRASGGAREQFF. CDR3 nucleotides: TGTGCCAGCAGTTCCCATAGGGCTAGCGGGGGGGCCAGGGAGCAGTTCTTC.

This clonotype was seen a few times. This beta chain is off target for a library built for alpha chains, so its abundance means little. CDR3 sequence: CASSLQIGDSYTF. Written as DNA, the CDR3 is TGTGCCAGCAGCCTACAAATAGGGGATAGCTACACCTTC. This chain connects TRBV3-1 to TRBJ1-2, with D tentatively TRBD1 (5 bases). This CDR3 has 13 amino acids. CDR1 LGHDT and CDR2 YNNKEL come from the germline V gene (reference sequence). The V end lost 4 bases, the J end lost 9 bases, and 15 bases lay between the germline ends. Variable domain in full (rest from reference TRBV3-1 and TRBJ1-2): DTAVSQTPKYLVTQMGNDKSIKCEQNLGHDTMYWYKQDSKKFLKIMFSYNNKELIINETVPNRFSPKSPDKAHLNLHINSLELGDSAVYFCASSLQIGDSYTFGSGTRLTVV.

This clonotype has a handful of counts. Since it is a stray read in a library aimed at alpha chains, this beta chain has a size that is not meaningful. The chain combines TRBV24-1 with TRBJ2-3; 9 nucleotides align to TRBD1. V gave up 2 bases and J gave up 4 bases; unmatched junction bases: 3. The CDR3 runs to 15 residues. The germline V gene encodes CDR1 KGHDR and CDR2 SFDVKD. CDR3 bases: TGTGCCACCAGTGATTGGACAGGGGAGGCAGATACGCAGTATTTT. Translation gives CATSDWTGEADTQYF.

This clonotype was seen a few times. This beta chain is a stray sequence in a library constructed for alpha chains; its clone size is not meaningful. This sequence joins TRBV19 and TRBJ1-6; 7 bases match TRBD1. V shed 5 bases and J 7 bases; nucleotides not matched to a gene: 5. The CDR3 length is 14 residues. Germline lookup yields CDR1 LNHDA and CDR2 SQIVND (reference sequence). The CDR3, as DNA: TGTGCCAGTAGTCCAGGACAGGAGAATTCACCCCTCCACTTT. Protein: CASSPGQENSPLHF.

This clonotype turned up a few times. In a library made to pick up alpha chains, this beta chain is a stray read with a size that means little. CDR3 protein: CASSSGGDNSPLHF. The CDR3 DNA reads TGTGCCAGCAGTTCTGGAGGGGACAATTCACCCCTCCACTTT. The chain recombines TRBV12-3 or TRBV12-4 with TRBJ1-6; maybe TRBD1 (5 bases). Trimming pared 4 bases from V and 7 bases from J, leaving 11 bases between. The CDR3 is 14 residues long.

By proportion, this clonotype is medium-sized. Because the library targeted alpha chains, this beta chain is an off-target read whose size means little. The chain links TRBV12-3 or TRBV12-4 to TRBJ1-3; no definite D call. This CDR3 has 16 amino acids. V lost 5 bases and J 3 bases, leaving 17 bases between the germline ends. This CDR3 is CASSLSRAPGGNTIYF. CDR3 nucleotides: TGTGCCAGCAGTCTCTCCCGGGCCCCCGGTGGAAACACCATATATTTT.

A few counts support this clonotype. The size of this beta chain means little, since it is a stray read in a library made for alpha chains. The chain employs TRBV20-1 and TRBJ2-7; the match to TRBD1 covers 8 bases. This CDR3 has 12 residues. In germline, CDR1 is DFQATT, CDR2 SNEGSKA (reference sequence). Germline trimming cut 6 bases from V and 2 bases from J; bases unmatched to any gene: 3. This chain's CDR3 is CSATGEAYEQYF. The CDR3 DNA reads as TGCAGTGCGACAGGGGAAGCCTACGAGCAGTACTTC.

On this clonotype itself: With the library built for alpha chains, this beta chain is off target and its frequency is not meaningful. The J gene is TRBJ1-2, the V gene TRBV4-3; no clear D gene. Germline V gene data show CDR1 as LGHNA and CDR2 as YSLEER. The V and J ends lost 1 base and 5 bases respectively, with 17 bases between them. The CDR3 covers 16 residues. The CDR3 nucleotides read TGCGCCAGCAGCCAAGTTCGCCAGGCGGAGGTTTATGGCTACACCTTC. This encodes CASSQVRQAEVYGYTF.